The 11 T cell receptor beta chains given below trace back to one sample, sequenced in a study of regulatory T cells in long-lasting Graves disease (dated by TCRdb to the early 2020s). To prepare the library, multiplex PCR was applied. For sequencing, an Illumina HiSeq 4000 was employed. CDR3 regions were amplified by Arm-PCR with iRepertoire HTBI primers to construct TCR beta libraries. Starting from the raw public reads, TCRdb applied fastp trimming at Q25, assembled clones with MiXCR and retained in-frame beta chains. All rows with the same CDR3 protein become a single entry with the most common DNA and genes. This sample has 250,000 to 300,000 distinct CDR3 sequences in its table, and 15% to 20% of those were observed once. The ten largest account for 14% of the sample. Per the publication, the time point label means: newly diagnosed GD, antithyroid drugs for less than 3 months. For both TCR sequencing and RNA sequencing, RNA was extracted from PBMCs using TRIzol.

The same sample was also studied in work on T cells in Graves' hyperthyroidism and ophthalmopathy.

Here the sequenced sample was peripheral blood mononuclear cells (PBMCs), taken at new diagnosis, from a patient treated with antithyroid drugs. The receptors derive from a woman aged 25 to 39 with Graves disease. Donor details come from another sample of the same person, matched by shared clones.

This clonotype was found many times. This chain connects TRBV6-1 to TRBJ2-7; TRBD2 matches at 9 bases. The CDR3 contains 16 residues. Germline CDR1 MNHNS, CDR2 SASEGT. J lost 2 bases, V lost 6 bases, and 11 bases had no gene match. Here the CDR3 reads CASSVYAGGQTYEQYF. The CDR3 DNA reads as TGTGCCAGCAGCGTATACGCGGGGGGGCAGACCTACGAGCAGTACTTC.

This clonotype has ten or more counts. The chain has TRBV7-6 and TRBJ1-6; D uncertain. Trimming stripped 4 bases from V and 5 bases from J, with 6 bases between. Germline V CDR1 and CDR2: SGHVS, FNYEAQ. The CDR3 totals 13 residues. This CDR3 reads CASSWANNSPLHF. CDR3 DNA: TGTGCCAGCAGCTGGGCCAATAATTCACCCCTCCACTTT.

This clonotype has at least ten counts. CDR3 loop: CASSQTGTGNTDTQYF. The DNA for the CDR3 is TGTGCCAGCAGTCAAACCGGGACAGGGAACACAGATACGCAGTATTTT. The chain joins TRBV5-5 to TRBJ2-3; 9 bases agree with TRBD1. CDR1 SGHKS and CDR2 YYEKEE come from the germline V gene (reference sequence). Trimming took 5 bases from V and 2 from J; bases not matched to a gene: 9. CDR3 length: 16 residues. The complete variable domain, with remaining parts taken from reference TRBV5-5 and TRBJ2-3, reads DAGVTQSPTHLIKTRGQQVTLRCSPISGHKSVSWYQQVLGQGPQFIFQYYEKEERGRGNFPDRFSARQFPNYSSELNVNALLLGDSALYLCASSQTGTGNTDTQYFGPGTRLTVL.

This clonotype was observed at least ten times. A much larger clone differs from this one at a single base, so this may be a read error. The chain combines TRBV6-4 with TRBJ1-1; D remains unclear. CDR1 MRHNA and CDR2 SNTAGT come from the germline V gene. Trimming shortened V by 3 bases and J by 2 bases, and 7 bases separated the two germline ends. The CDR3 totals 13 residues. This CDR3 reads CASSENSNTEAFF. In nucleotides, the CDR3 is TGTGCCAGCAGTGAGAACAGCAACACTGAAGCTTTCTTT.

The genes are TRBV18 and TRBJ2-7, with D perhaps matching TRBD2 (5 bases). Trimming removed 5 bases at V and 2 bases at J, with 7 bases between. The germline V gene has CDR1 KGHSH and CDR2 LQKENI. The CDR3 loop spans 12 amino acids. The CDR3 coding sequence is TGTGCCAGCTCATCGGAGGCCTACGAGCAGTACTTC. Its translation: CASSSEAYEQYF.

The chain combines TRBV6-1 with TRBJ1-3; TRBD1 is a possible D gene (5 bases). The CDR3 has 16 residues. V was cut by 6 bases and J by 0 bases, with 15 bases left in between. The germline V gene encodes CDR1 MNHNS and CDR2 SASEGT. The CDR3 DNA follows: TGTGCCAGCAGACCTACAGGAACCCTCTCTGGAAACACCATATATTTT. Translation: CASRPTGTLSGNTIYF.

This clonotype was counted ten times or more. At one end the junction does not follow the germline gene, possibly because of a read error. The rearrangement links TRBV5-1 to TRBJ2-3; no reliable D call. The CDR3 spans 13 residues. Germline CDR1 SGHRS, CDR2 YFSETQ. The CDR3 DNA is TGTGCCAGCAGCTCGGGTGGCACAGATACGCAGTATTTT. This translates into CASSSGGTDTQYF.

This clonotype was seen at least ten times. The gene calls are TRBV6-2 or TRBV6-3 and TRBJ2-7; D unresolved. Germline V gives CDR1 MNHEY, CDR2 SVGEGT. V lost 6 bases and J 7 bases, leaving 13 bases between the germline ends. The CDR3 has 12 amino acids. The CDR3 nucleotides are TGTGCCAGCAGCGAGGCCTGGAGTGAGCAGTACTTC. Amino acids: CASSEAWSEQYF.

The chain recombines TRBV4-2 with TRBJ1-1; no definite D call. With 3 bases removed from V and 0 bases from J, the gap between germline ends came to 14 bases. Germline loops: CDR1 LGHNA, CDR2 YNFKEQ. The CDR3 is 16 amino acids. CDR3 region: CASSQGSGSLNTEAFF. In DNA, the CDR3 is TGTGCCAGCAGCCAGGGATCCGGGTCCCTGAACACTGAAGCTTTCTTT.

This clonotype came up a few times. CDR3 in DNA: TGTGCCAGCAAGGCAGGGTCCCAGCCCCAGCATTTT. Its translation is CASKAGSQPQHF. This chain connects TRBV6-1 to TRBJ1-5, with D maybe TRBD1 (5 bases). The germline V and J ends were trimmed by 7 bases and 7 bases, with 11 bases remaining between them. The CDR3 is 12 residues long. Germline lookup yields CDR1 MNHNS and CDR2 SASEGT.

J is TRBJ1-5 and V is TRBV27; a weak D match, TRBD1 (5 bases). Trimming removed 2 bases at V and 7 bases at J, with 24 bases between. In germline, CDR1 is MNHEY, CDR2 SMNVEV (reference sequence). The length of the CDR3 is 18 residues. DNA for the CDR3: TGTGCCAGCAGTTTACTAAGCGGGGGGGTGAAAGAGAACCAGCCCCAGCATTTT. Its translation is CASSLLSGGVKENQPQHF.